This section outlines one T cell receptor (beta chain) sequence together with its context. This clone appeared a few times. Its binding antigen is unknown. It has no much larger one-base neighbor in the sample; base qualities were not kept. The same CDR3 is also encoded by other DNA sequences in this sample. This entry belongs to a study of blood T cell repertoires in COVID-19 (dated by TCRdb to the early 2020s). Background on the whole study: Collaborator samples came from the United States, Italy and Spain and covered acute and convalescent phases of COVID-19. The prospective study material was composed of cDNA or gDNA derived from T cells, B-cell-depleted T cells, or PBMCs. Subjects who had been exposed to COVID-19, were actively infected with it, or had recovered from it provided the deeply sampled blood TCRbeta repertoires that made up the dataset. The repertoires were released in a freely available public database intended as a resource for research on the immune response to SARS-CoV-2. The samples were drawn from the first 160 participants of the ongoing ImmuneRACE study and from some 1,300 subjects provided by 6 global collaborators. A de-identified subject ID, COVID-19 status, age in years and sex were almost always included in the sample metadata. Where HLA class I and class II types were available, the types were taken from metadata supplied by the sample provider, not from assay-based typing.

In the prospective study, participants were about 18 to 95 years old, resided in about 25 geographic areas of the United States, and were enrolled through a virtual design. In the prospective study, participants were assigned to cohorts based on the clinical history participants reported in a screening survey and a study questionnaire. Recovered participants in ImmuneRACE Cohort 3 were defined by two consecutive negative NP/OP PCR tests, clearance by a healthcare professional, or resolution of symptoms. Each participant in the prospective study had whole blood, serum and a nasopharyngeal or oropharyngeal swab collected by mobile phlebotomists. Participants in the prospective study had the option to provide additional blood draws and questionnaires over a 2-month period. Before DNA extraction, prospective study blood samples were shipped either frozen or at room temperature. CDR1 and CDR2, per the germline V gene (reference sequence), are GTSNPN and SVGIG. V loses 1 base, J loses 5 bases, and the germline ends lie 5 bases apart. The CDR3 runs 11 residues from the cysteine to the phenylalanine. The CDR3 DNA has 33 bases and is translated from base 1.

TCRbeta CDR3 regions were amplified from genomic DNA by means of the immunoSEQ Assay, a bias-controlled multiplex PCR. In the original analysis: The number of nucleated cells in each sample was estimated from the amplification of reference gene primers within the assay. Sequence reads were collapsed and filtered to measure the absolute abundance of every unique TCRbeta CDR3 rearrangement. For each sample, productive Simpson clonality was calculated as the square root of Simpson's diversity index across productive rearrangements. The immuneACCESS repertoire file appears here via TCRdb, limited to in-frame rearrangements. These files lack a portion of the clones; in checked studies, under half of the deficit traces to unresolved V genes, and the cause of the others is not known. The V and J calls and clone size are taken from that table; D and trimming were inferred from the DNA. A total of over 350,000 clones appear in this sample, approximately 87% of them only once. Jointly, the top ten make up 10% of the sample.

On the study overall, not on this receptor specifically: Clinical and demographic metadata were provided uncurated, with the amount varying by source and participant.

The receptor's source is a woman aged 45 to 65 who had recovered from COVID-19. The chain is assembled from TRBV30 and TRBJ1-2; TRBD1 is a possible D gene, resting on 5 matching bases. Sequencing was performed on PBMCs or T cells enriched from blood (not recorded which). For the CDR3, the sequence is CAWSAGYGYTF. The DNA sequence is given as TGTGCCTGGAGTGCAGGGTATGGCTACACCTTC.